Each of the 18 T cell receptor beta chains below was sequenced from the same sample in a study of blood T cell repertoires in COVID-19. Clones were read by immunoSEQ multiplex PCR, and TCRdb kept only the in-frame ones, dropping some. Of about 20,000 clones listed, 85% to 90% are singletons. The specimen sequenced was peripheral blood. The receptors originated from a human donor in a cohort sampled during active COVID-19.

The CDR3 sequence is CASRVRDRGLEAFF. The CDR3 DNA reads as TGTGCCAGCAGGGTCCGGGACAGGGGGCTGGAAGCTTTCTTT. The rearrangement uses TRBV13 and TRBJ1-1, with 12 bases aligning to TRBD1. CDR1 is PRHDT and CDR2 is FYEKMQ in the germline V gene (reference sequence). Losses at the gene ends were 6 bases for V and 8 bases for J; bases not matched to a gene: 7. This CDR3 has 14 amino acids.

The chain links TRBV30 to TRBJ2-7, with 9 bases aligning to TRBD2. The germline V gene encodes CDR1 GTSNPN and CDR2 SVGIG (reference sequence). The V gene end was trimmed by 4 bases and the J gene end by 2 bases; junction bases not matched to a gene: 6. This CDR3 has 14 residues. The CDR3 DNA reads TGTGCCTGGAAGAGCGGGAGGATCACCTACGAGCAGTACTTC. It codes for CAWKSGRITYEQYF.

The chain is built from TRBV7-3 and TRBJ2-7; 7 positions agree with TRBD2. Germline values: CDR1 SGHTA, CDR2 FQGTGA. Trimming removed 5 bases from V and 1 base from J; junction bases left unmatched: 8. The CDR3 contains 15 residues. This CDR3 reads CASSLGGTDSYEQYF. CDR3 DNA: TGTGCCAGCAGCCTGGGGGGGACGGATTCCTACGAGCAGTACTTC.

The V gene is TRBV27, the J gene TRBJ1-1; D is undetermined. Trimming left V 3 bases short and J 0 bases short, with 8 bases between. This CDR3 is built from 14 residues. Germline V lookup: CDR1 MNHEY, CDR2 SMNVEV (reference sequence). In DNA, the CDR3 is TGTGCCAGCAGTTTCCAGCGCTTGAACACTGAAGCTTTCTTT. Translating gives CASSFQRLNTEAFF.

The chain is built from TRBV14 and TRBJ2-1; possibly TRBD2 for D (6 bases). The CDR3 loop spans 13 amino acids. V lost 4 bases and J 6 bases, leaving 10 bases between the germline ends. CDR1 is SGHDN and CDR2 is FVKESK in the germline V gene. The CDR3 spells CASSPGGVNEQFF. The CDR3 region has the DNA TGTGCCAGCAGCCCAGGAGGGGTCAATGAGCAGTTCTTC. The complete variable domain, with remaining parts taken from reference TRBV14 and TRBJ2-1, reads EAGVTQFPSHSVIEKGQTVTLRCDPISGHDNLYWYRRVMGKEIKFLLHFVKESKQDESGMPNNRFLAERTGGTYSTLKVQPAELEDSGVYFCASSPGGVNEQFFGPGTRLTVL.

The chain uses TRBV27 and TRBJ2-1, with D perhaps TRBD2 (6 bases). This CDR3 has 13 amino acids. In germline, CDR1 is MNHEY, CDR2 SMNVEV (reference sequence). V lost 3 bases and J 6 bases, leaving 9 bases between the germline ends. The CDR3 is CASSFPEGNEQFF. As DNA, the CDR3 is TGTGCCAGCAGTTTCCCGGAGGGCAATGAGCAGTTCTTC.

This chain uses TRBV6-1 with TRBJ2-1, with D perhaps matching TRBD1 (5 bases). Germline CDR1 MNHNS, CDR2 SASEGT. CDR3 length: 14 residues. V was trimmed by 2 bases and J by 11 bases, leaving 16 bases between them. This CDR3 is CASSERAGQGKQFF. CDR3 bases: TGTGCCAGCAGTGAACGGGCAGGCCAGGGTAAGCAGTTCTTC.

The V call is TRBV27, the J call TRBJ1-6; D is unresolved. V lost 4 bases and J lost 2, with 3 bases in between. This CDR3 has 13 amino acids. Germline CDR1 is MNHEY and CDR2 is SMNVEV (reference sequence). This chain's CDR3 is CASSSTYNSPLHF. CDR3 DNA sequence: TGTGCCAGCAGTTCCACCTATAATTCACCCCTCCACTTT.

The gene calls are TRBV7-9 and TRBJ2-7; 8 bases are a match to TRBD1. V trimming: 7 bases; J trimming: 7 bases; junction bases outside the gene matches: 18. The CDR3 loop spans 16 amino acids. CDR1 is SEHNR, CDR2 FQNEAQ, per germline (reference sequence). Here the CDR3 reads CASTPDRGPRGLEQYF. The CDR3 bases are TGTGCCAGCACCCCAGACAGGGGCCCCCGTGGGTTGGAGCAGTACTTC.

The CDR3, as DNA: TGTGCCAGCAGCTTAATAAGGACAGGGCCCGGAAACACCATATATTTT. Translating gives CASSLIRTGPGNTIYF. The V call is TRBV11-2, the J call TRBJ1-3; the match to TRBD1 covers 8 bases. Germline trimming cut 2 bases from V and 4 bases from J; bases unmatched to any gene: 7. This CDR3 is 16 amino acids long. CDR1 and CDR2 (germline): SGHAT, FQNNGV.

As DNA, the CDR3 is TGTGCCAGCAGACCCGGGGGTGGGAACTCCTACGAGCAGTACTTC. It specifies CASRPGGGNSYEQYF. The chain carries TRBV6-5 and TRBJ2-7; D may be TRBD2 (6 bases). CDR3 length: 15 amino acids. V lost 6 bases, J lost 0 bases, and 15 bases lay in between. The germline CDR1 and CDR2 sequences are MNHEY and SVGAGI.

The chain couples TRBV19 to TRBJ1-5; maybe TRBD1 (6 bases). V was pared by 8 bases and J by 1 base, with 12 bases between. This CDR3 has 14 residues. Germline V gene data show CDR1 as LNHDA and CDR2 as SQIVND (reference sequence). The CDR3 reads CASAGVWSNQPQHF. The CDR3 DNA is TGTGCCAGTGCAGGGGTTTGGAGCAATCAGCCCCAGCATTTT.

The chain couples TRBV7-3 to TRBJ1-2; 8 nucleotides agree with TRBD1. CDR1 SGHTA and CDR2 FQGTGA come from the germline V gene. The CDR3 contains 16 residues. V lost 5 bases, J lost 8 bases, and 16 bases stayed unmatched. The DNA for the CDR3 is TGTGCCAGCAGCGCGACAGGGGCTCAGGGGTTCCGAGGCTACACCTTC. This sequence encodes CASSATGAQGFRGYTF. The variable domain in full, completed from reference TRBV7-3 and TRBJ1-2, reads GAGVSQTPSNKVTEKGKYVELRCDPISGHTALYWYRQSLGQGPEFLIYFQGTGAADDSGLPNDRFFAVRPEGSVSTLKIQRTERGDSAVYLCASSATGAQGFRGYTFGSGTRLTVV.

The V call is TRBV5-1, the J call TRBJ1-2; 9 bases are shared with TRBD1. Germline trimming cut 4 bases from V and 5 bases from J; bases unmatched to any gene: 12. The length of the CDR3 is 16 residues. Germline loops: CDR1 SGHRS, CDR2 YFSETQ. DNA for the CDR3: TGCGCCAGCAGCGTCGGTAGTGGGACAGGGTCATATGGCTACACCTTC. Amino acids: CASSVGSGTGSYGYTF.

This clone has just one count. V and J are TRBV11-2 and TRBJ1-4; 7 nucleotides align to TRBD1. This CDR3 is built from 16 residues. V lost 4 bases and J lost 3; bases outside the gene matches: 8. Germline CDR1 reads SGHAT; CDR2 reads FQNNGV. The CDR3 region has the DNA TGTGCCAGCAGCTGGGACAGCGGGAGGGCTAATGAAAAACTGTTTTTT. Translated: CASSWDSGRANEKLFF.

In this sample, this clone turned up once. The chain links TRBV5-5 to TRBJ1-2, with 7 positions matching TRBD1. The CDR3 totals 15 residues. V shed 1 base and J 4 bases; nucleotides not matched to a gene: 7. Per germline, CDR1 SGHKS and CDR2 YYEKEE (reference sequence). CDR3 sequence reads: CASSLSLDRLYGYTF. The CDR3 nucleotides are TGTGCCAGCAGCTTGTCGCTGGACAGGCTCTATGGCTACACCTTC.

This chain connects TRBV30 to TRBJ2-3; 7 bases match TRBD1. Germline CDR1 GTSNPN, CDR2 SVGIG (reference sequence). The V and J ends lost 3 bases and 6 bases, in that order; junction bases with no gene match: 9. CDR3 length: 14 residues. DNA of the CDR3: TGTGCCTGGAGCTTGACAGGGCCGTTGGATACGCAGTATTTT. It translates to CAWSLTGPLDTQYF.

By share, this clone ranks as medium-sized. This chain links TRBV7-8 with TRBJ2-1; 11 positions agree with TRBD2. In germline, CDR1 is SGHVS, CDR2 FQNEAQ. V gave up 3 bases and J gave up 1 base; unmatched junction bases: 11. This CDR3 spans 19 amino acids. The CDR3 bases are TGTGCCAGCAGCTTGCAGGTCACTAGCGGGAGCCAGTCCTACAATGAGCAGTTCTTC. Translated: CASSLQVTSGSQSYNEQFF.